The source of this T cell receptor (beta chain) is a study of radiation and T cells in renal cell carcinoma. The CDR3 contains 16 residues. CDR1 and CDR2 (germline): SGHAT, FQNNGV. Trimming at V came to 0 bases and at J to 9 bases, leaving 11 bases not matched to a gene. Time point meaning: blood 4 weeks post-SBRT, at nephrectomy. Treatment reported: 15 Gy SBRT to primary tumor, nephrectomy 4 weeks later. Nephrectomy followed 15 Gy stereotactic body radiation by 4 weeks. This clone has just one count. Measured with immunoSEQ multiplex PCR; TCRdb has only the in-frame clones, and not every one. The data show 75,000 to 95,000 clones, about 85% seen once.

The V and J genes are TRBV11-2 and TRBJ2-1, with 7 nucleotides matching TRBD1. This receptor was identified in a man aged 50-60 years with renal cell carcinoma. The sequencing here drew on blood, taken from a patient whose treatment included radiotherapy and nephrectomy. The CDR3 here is CASSLDLQGQLLEQFF. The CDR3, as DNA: TGTGCCAGCAGCTTAGATCTGCAGGGACAGCTCCTTGAGCAGTTCTTC.